This is a list of T cell receptor beta chains from one sample in a study of blood T cell repertoires in COVID-19. Assay: immunoSEQ multiplex PCR; the TCRdb copy retains only in-frame clones and omits some. The sample has a few hundred thousand clones, 70% to 90% seen once; the top ten hold roughly 4.1%. The sequencing sample was made of peripheral blood. These receptors were collected from a man aged 45-65 years with acute or convalescent COVID-19. Each CDR3 is given with its conserved first and last residue. The order of the fields is clone size, J gene, V gene, CDR3 protein. Clone size, where shown, is once, few, many, or a class for clones that have expanded.

>few|TRBJ1-2|TRBV7-8
CASSLAPRGSGNYGYTF
>-|TRBJ2-1|TRBV7-9
CASSPRSQGKNEQFF
>-|TRBJ2-7|TRBV3-1/TRBV3-2
CASSQIEWSGQYF
>-|TRBJ1-5|TRBV5-1
CASSLERDQPQHF
>-|TRBJ1-2|TRBV6-5
CASSEGQNVRGYTF
>-|TRBJ2-1|TRBV29-1
CSVEQGGRNEQFF
>-|TRBJ1-1|TRBV6-1
CASSERQGTEAFF
>few|TRBJ1-2|TRBV5-1
CASSLTGTNYGYTF
>-|TRBJ1-2|TRBV6-5
CASSSPRGANYGYTF
>-|TRBJ1-1|TRBV25-1
CASSKDRENTEAFF
>-|TRBJ2-5|TRBV27
CASSPGTGEETQYF
>-|TRBJ1-1|TRBV6-5
CASSYDTGHEAFF
>-|TRBJ2-1|TRBV7-9
CASRRNEQFF
>-|TRBJ1-5|TRBV15
CATSRGQGNQPQHF
>-|TRBJ2-7|TRBV19
CASSIKLRSYEQYF
>-|TRBJ2-2|TRBV16
CASSPSGRGTGELFF
>-|TRBJ1-6|TRBV21-1
CASSFTPLHF
>-|TRBJ2-7|TRBV14
CASSQGGLLAYEQYF
>-|TRBJ1-5|TRBV6-2/TRBV6-3
CASSVLDINQPQHF
>-|TRBJ2-1|TRBV3-1/TRBV3-2
CASTPRAGYNEQFF
>-|TRBJ1-4|TRBV5-1
CASSLIPSNEKLFF
>-|TRBJ1-4|TRBV7-2
CASSYGGVGREKLFF
>-|TRBJ2-7|TRBV5-1
CASSFSDRAFYEQYF
>-|TRBJ1-5|TRBV5-4
CASSLGGGEGSNQPQHF
>-|TRBJ1-4|TRBV9
CASSVSGLVDEKLFF
>-|TRBJ1-6|TRBV5-1
CASSSGQGSLSPLHF
>-|TRBJ1-4|TRBV11-1
CASSLSRSNEKLFF
>-|TRBJ2-5|TRBV27
CASSLRQANWETQYF
>-|TRBJ2-6|TRBV2
CASIPGTGGDGANVLTF
>-|TRBJ1-1|TRBV2
CASSIEYRPGTEAFF
>-|TRBJ1-5|TRBV18
CASSPTGQFQPQHF
>-|TRBJ1-5|TRBV11-3
CASSPGTGNSNQPQHF
>-|TRBJ1-1|TRBV7-3
CASSRDWNTEAFF
>-|TRBJ1-5|TRBV9
CASSGWDSPNQPQHF
>-|TRBJ2-2|TRBV5-5
CASSFEGAANTGELFF
>-|TRBJ1-6|TRBV6-5
CASTTGSNSPLHF
>-|TRBJ1-2|TRBV6-6
CASRSPGQAMRLTF
>-|TRBJ1-4|TRBV7-2
CASSFIQGGGEKLFF
>-|TRBJ1-1|TRBV10-3
CAISSLNTEAFF
>-|TRBJ1-2|TRBV9
CASSAQPYGYTF
>-|TRBJ1-4|TRBV5-4
CASSMGQGTTNEKLFF
>-|TRBJ1-3|TRBV7-9
CASRDWTADSGNTIYF
>-|TRBJ1-1|TRBV3-1/TRBV3-2
CASSRGGGETEAFF
>-|TRBJ2-1|TRBV4-1
CASSPFGTSGEGEQFF
>-|TRBJ1-4|TRBV11-2
CASSLVQAEKLFF
>few|TRBJ2-3|TRBV27
CASRRGTSGTDTQYF
>-|TRBJ2-5|TRBV18
CASSPPTGVSETQYF
>few|TRBJ1-4|TRBV18
CASSPEGYRKLFF
>-|TRBJ2-2|TRBV6-1
CASSELAGGRGELFF
>-|TRBJ1-1|TRBV5-5
CASSLVPHRANTEAFF
>-|TRBJ1-2|TRBV5-4
CASSLARSRFANYGYTF
>-|TRBJ1-6|TRBV4-1
CASSQTGTGFSYNSPLHF
>few|TRBJ1-1|TRBV4-1
CASSHPTGSTEAFF
>-|TRBJ1-4|TRBV4-2
CASSQVGGNEKLFF
>-|TRBJ1-4|TRBV4-1
CASSLARDRGTNEKLFF
>-|TRBJ1-1|TRBV5-6
CASSSFLLGGGMETEAFF
>-|TRBJ1-5|TRBV19
CASSILQPQHF
>-|TRBJ1-5|TRBV29-1
CSVATDFNQPQHF
>-|TRBJ1-3|TRBV6-1
CASSEYGGRNTIYF
>-|TRBJ2-2|TRBV6-1
CASSEQGWGIYTGELFF